These T cell receptor beta chains were read from a single sample in a study of blood T cell repertoires in COVID-19. Only in-frame clones appear in the TCRdb table, and some are missing; sequencing was by immunoSEQ multiplex PCR. Of around 78,000 clones listed, roughly 80% are singletons. Sequencing input: peripheral blood. The receptors were sampled from a human donor in a cohort sampled during active COVID-19. Both conserved end residues are part of each CDR3. The order of the fields is V gene, J gene, D gene, clone size, CDR3 DNA, CDR3 protein. The D gene is left open where the match is weak. Rows may omit the clone size; those that give it use once, few, many or a size class.

>TRBV27|TRBJ1-6|-|few
TGTGCCAGCAGAGGGGCCAGCCGAAAGCAGAATTCACCCCTCCACTTT
CASRGASRKQNSPLHF
>TRBV5-1|TRBJ2-7|-|-
TGCGCCAGCAGCTTGGAAGCAGGGGGGTCCTACGAGCAGTACTTC
CASSLEAGGSYEQYF
>TRBV5-6|TRBJ2-7|-|-
TGTGCCAGCAGCTTGGAACAGGGCCCCTACGAGCAGTACTTC
CASSLEQGPYEQYF
>TRBV19|TRBJ1-2|-|-
TGTGCCAGTAGGTCGAGACTCCCCTATGGCTACACCTTC
CASRSRLPYGYTF
>TRBV7-9|TRBJ2-2|TRBD2|few
TGTGCCAGCAGCTCCGCGGGGGTTAGGGGTTCGAACACCGGGGAGCTGTTTTTT
CASSSAGVRGSNTGELFF
>TRBV9|TRBJ2-2|TRBD2|-
TGTGCCAGCAGCGTAACGGCGGGGGGGCGCACCGGGGAGCTGTTTTTT
CASSVTAGGRTGELFF
>TRBV5-1|TRBJ2-7|-|once
TGCGCCAGCAGCCCTGGGGGGCTAGCAGGGGGTGAAGAGCAGTACTTC
CASSPGGLAGGEEQYF
>TRBV3-1/TRBV3-2|TRBJ1-3|-|-
TGTGCCAGCAGCTTGCGACAAAGCTCTGGAAACACCATATATTTT
CASSLRQSSGNTIYF
>TRBV14|TRBJ2-7|-|-
TGTGCCAGCAGCCAAGGGGGACTGTCCTACGAGCAGTACTTC
CASSQGGLSYEQYF
>TRBV4-1|TRBJ1-6|-|few
TGCGCCAGCAGCCAAGATTCGGGGTCCTATAATTCACCCCTCCACTTT
CASSQDSGSYNSPLHF
>TRBV23-1|TRBJ1-5|-|-
TGCGCCAGCAGTCAATGCGTTAATAGGGAGCTCAATCAGCCCCAGCATTTT
CASSQCVNRELNQPQHF
>TRBV4-1|TRBJ2-7|TRBD2|-
TGCGCCAGCAGGCGGACTAGCGGGGCGACCTACGAGCAGTACTTC
CASRRTSGATYEQYF
>TRBV28|TRBJ1-5|-|-
TGTGCCAGCAGTTTATCCCCATACTATAGCAATCAGCCCCAGCATTTT
CASSLSPYYSNQPQHF
>TRBV5-1|TRBJ1-1|-|few
TGCGCCAGCAGCTCACAGCCTTCGAACACTGAAGCTTTCTTT
CASSSQPSNTEAFF
>TRBV9|TRBJ2-1|-|few
TGTGCCAGCAGCCAACAGGCCGCTCTTGTCAGTTACTCCTACAATGAGCAGTTCTTC
CASSQQAALVSYSYNEQFF
>TRBV11-3|TRBJ2-7|-|few
TGTGCCAGCAGCAGACAGTACGAGCAGTACTTC
CASSRQYEQYF
>TRBV25-1|TRBJ1-3|TRBD1|few
TGTGCCAGCAGGTCGACAGGGAGAGATGGAAACACCATATATTTT
CASRSTGRDGNTIYF
>TRBV5-8|TRBJ1-1|-|-
TGTGCCAGCAGCCTAACCCGAGGATCTGCCCCCGGAGTCACTGAAGCTTTCTTT
CASSLTRGSAPGVTEAFF
>TRBV5-1|TRBJ1-4|-|-
TGCGCCAGCAGCTTGATGGGAGTCGGTGAAAAACTGTTTTTT
CASSLMGVGEKLFF
>TRBV7-8|TRBJ2-5|TRBD2|-
TGTGCCAGCAGCTTGAGGGGTAGCGGGGGCCTCCAAGAGACCCAGTACTTC
CASSLRGSGGLQETQYF
>TRBV5-1|TRBJ2-5|-|-
TGCGCCAGCGGGCGGGGACTTCTTCAAGAGACCCAGTACTTC
CASGRGLLQETQYF
>TRBV5-1|TRBJ1-2|TRBD1|-
TGCGCCAGCAGCACAGGGACAGGGGGCGATGGCTACACCTTC
CASSTGTGGDGYTF
>TRBV5-6|TRBJ2-7|TRBD1|-
TGTGCCAGCAGACAAACCGGGACAGGCATCTACGAGCAGTACTTC
CASRQTGTGIYEQYF
>TRBV7-6|TRBJ2-1|-|-
TGTGCCAGCAGCCCCCGTAGGGGGGGGTTTTCCTACAATGAGCAGTTCTTC
CASSPRRGGFSYNEQFF
>TRBV18|TRBJ2-1|TRBD1|-
TGTGCCAGCTCACCACTAGGACAGGGGGCAGGCAATGAGCAGTTCTTC
CASSPLGQGAGNEQFF